Listed below are T cell receptor beta chains from one sample, sequenced in a study of beta chain features in type 1 diabetes. TCRdb's copy holds only in-frame clones and misses some; the assay was immunoSEQ multiplex PCR. The data contain some 110,000 clones, 16% of them singletons. Source material: central memory CD4+ T cells from blood. These receptors were collected from a man aged 25 to 45 with type 1 diabetes. Both conserved end residues are part of each CDR3. D genes are given only for firm matches. Size values are once, few and many counts, or a class for expanded clones, and some rows have none.

CDR3 length	J gene	clone size	D gene	V gene	CDR3 DNA	CDR3 protein
14	TRBJ2-7	many	.	TRBV2	TGTGCCAGCAGTTACAGGACAGACGCCTACGAGCAGTACTTC	CASSYRTDAYEQYF
16	TRBJ1-2	.	TRBD1	TRBV14	TGTGCCAGCAGCCAGGGGACAGGGGGCCAAAACTATGGCTACACCTTC	CASSQGTGGQNYGYTF
15	TRBJ2-3	.	TRBD2	TRBV13	TGTGCCAGCAGCCCCAGGGGACTAGCTGTAGATACGCAGTATTTT	CASSPRGLAVDTQYF
16	TRBJ2-1	.	.	TRBV7-2	TGTGCCAGCAGCTTAGTTCGCGGGGATTCCTACAATGAGCAGTTCTTC	CASSLVRGDSYNEQFF
15	TRBJ2-3	.	TRBD2	TRBV4-3	TGCGCCAGCAGCCCAGGACTAGCGGGGGCAAATACGCAGTATTTT	CASSPGLAGANTQYF
16	TRBJ1-1	many	TRBD1	TRBV11-2	TGTGCCAGCAGCTTAAGGGCAGGGGGCCCGAACACTGAAGCTTTCTTT	CASSLRAGGPNTEAFF
13	TRBJ1-3	few	.	TRBV30	TGTGCCTGGAGTGAGGACTCTGGAAACACCATATATTTT	CAWSEDSGNTIYF
14	TRBJ1-5	few	.	TRBV7-2	TGTGCCAGCAGCCGATATGTTAGCAATCAGCCCCAGCATTTT	CASSRYVSNQPQHF
11	TRBJ2-7	few	.	TRBV20-1	TGCAGTGCCGCAGACAGCTACGAGCAGTACTTC	CSAADSYEQYF
16	TRBJ2-6	few	TRBD1	TRBV7-2	TGTGCCAGCAGCAAAAGGACAGGGTACGGGGCCAACGTCCTGACTTTC	CASSKRTGYGANVLTF
14	TRBJ2-5	.	.	TRBV6-6	TGTGCCAGCAGCATCACCAGCCACCAAGAGACCCAGTACTTC	CASSITSHQETQYF
14	TRBJ2-2	.	.	TRBV9	TGTGCCAGCAGCGCATCACAGGGAAACGGGGAGCTGTTTTTT	CASSASQGNGELFF
16	TRBJ1-1	.	.	TRBV4-1	TGCGCCAGCAGCCAAGTGGTAATTACTCGGAACACTGAAGCTTTCTTT	CASSQVVITRNTEAFF
14	TRBJ2-5	few	TRBD1	TRBV5-4	TGTGCCAGCAGCAAACAGGGGGCAGAAGAGACCCAGTACTTC	CASSKQGAEETQYF
14	TRBJ1-6	.	TRBD1	TRBV7-2	TGTGCCAGCAGCTCAAGGACAGGGCAGGGGACCCTCCACTTT	CASSSRTGQGTLHF
14	TRBJ2-3	few	.	TRBV14	TGTGCCAGCAGCCAAGGGGGGTCCACAGATACGCAGTATTTT	CASSQGGSTDTQYF